This paragraph covers one TCR beta chain sequence. Other DNA sequences in this sample translate to the same CDR3. Trimming stripped 4 bases from V and 5 bases from J, with 13 bases between. This CDR3 has 14 amino acids. The germline V gene has CDR1 KGHSH and CDR2 LQKENI. Run at survey level, the immunoSEQ assay was version v3.0. TCRdb's table, derived via immunoSEQ multiplex PCR, lists solely in-frame clones and lacks some. This table has approximately 21,000 clones, under 90% appearing once. This sample was included in a study of long-term antiretroviral therapy in people with HIV. Here the sequenced sample was unsorted PBMCs, taken at the start of antiretroviral therapy. J is TRBJ2-3 and V is TRBV18, with no clear D. This sequence originates from a man between 45 and 60 years old with HIV. The CDR3 sequence: CASSHSSPGDTQYF. The CDR3 nucleotides read TGTGCCAGCTCACACAGCTCCCCCGGAGATACGCAGTATTTT. Filled out from reference TRBV18 and TRBJ2-3, the complete variable domain reads NAGVMQNPRHLVRRRGQEARLRCSPMKGHSHVYWYRQLPEEGLKFMVYLQKENIIDESGMPKERFSAEFPKEGPSILRIQQVVRGDSAAYFCASSHSSPGDTQYFGPGTRLTVL.